The 10 T cell receptor beta chains reported below all come from one sample, sequenced in a study of cytomegalovirus exposure and HLA in healthy donors. This PCR relied on a set of 60 Vbeta primers and 13 Jbeta primers. TCRdb's table, derived via immunoSEQ multiplex PCR, lists solely in-frame clones and lacks some. The sample lists approximately 64,000 clones, 77% seen once, with about 5% in the top ten. The specimen was PBMCs. These receptors were taken from a male donor in good health and CMV-seropositive.

Here the CDR3 reads CASSRTGPSTDTQYF. The CDR3 region has the DNA TGCGCCAGCAGCCGGACAGGCCCTAGCACAGATACGCAGTATTTT. The chain combines TRBV4-1 with TRBJ2-3; 7 bases are a match to TRBD1. Germline V gene sequence: CDR1 MGHRA, CDR2 YSYEKL. CDR3 length equals 15 residues. The junction had 4 bases not matched to a gene; V was cut back by 4 bases and J by 0 bases.

V gene TRBV7-2 combines with J gene TRBJ2-7; the match to TRBD1 covers 8 bases. Germline V gene sequence: CDR1 SGHTA, CDR2 FQGNSA. The CDR3 is made up of 13 amino acids. The J segment lost 6 bases and the V segment lost 3 bases, leaving 4 bases of the junction unmatched. In nucleotides, the CDR3 is TGTGCCAGCAGCTTCAGGGGGCCCGGCGAGCAGTACTTC. Translated, it gives CASSFRGPGEQYF.

This clone appeared a few times. V usage is TRBV27 and J usage is TRBJ2-2; the D gene is possibly TRBD2 (7 bases). Germline-derived CDR1 and CDR2 are MNHEY and SMNVEV (reference sequence). V was trimmed by 7 bases and J by 4 bases, leaving 13 bases between them. This CDR3 region has 14 residues. The CDR3 sequence: CASTFGGPTGELFF. The CDR3 bases are TGTGCCAGCACCTTCGGGGGGCCCACCGGGGAGCTGTTTTTT.

V is TRBV29-1 and J is TRBJ2-3; the D gene is possibly TRBD2 (6 bases). This CDR3 region has 13 residues. Trimming left V 4 bases short and J 3 bases short, with 11 bases between. Germline V gene sequence: CDR1 SQVTM, CDR2 ANQGSEA. The CDR3 DNA sequence: TGCAGCGTTGGGGACTTAGCGACAGATACGCAGTATTTT. This encodes CSVGDLATDTQYF.

V is TRBV5-1 and J is TRBJ1-3; D not certain. The CDR3 is 15 amino acids. Germline loops: CDR1 SGHRS, CDR2 YFSETQ. V was shortened by 4 bases and J by 2 bases, with 13 bases between the two germline ends. CDR3 in amino acids: CASSAPTETGNTIYF. CDR3 DNA: TGCGCCAGCAGCGCACCCACAGAGACTGGAAACACCATATATTTT.

The rearrangement links TRBV27 to TRBJ1-2; 9 bases match TRBD1. Germline V gives CDR1 MNHEY, CDR2 SMNVEV (reference sequence). V lost 7 bases to trimming and J lost 5 bases; unmatched junction nucleotides: 5. The CDR3 length is 13 residues. The CDR3 DNA follows: TGTGCCAGCATCGGACAGGGGCAGTATGGCTACACCTTC. This translates into CASIGQGQYGYTF.

This clone was detected a few times. The J gene is TRBJ1-2, the V gene TRBV30; perhaps TRBD1 as D (6 bases). The ends were cut back, 3 bases at V and 8 bases at J, with 25 bases in the middle. The CDR3 covers 16 residues. Germline CDR1 GTSNPN, CDR2 SVGIG (reference sequence). This CDR3 is CAWRGGYRDTRWGYTF. CDR3 DNA sequence: TGTGCCTGGAGGGGGGGGTACCGGGACACTCGGTGGGGCTACACCTTC.

Turning to this clone: At the DNA level, this CDR3 is encoded by other sequences in the same sample as well. The CDR3 spells CASSFGGGNEQFF. The CDR3 DNA follows: TGCGCCAGCAGCTTCGGGGGAGGGAATGAGCAGTTCTTC. This rearrangement joins TRBV5-1 to TRBJ2-1; 7 nucleotides align to TRBD2. The CDR3 spans 13 residues. CDR1 and CDR2 from the germline V gene are SGHRS and YFSETQ. The junction had 3 bases not matched to a gene; V was cut back by 2 bases and J by 7 bases.

The chain couples TRBV9 to TRBJ1-1; D gene unclear. CDR3 length: 15 residues. From germline, CDR1 is SGDLS and CDR2 YYNGEE. V lost 0 bases to trimming and J lost 0 bases, with 9 bases between them. The CDR3 sequence is CASSVVEVMNTEAFF. The CDR3 coding sequence is TGTGCCAGCAGCGTAGTGGAGGTCATGAACACTGAAGCTTTCTTT.

This clone came up a few times. CDR3: CASSLTGGTGELFF. DNA of the CDR3: TGTGCCAGCAGTCTCACAGGGGGCACCGGGGAGCTGTTTTTT. The chain combines TRBV25-1 with TRBJ2-2; 8 positions match TRBD1. The CDR3 sequence is 14 residues long. Per the germline V gene, CDR1 is MGHDK and CDR2 is SYGVNS. The trim removed 5 bases at V and 4 bases at J, leaving 3 bases unmatched.